The rows below give T cell receptor beta chains drawn from one sample of a study of identical twins. One entry per CDR3 protein results from TCRdb running MiXCR on the 5' RACE reads. The sample contains around 490,000 distinct CDR3 sequences, 12% to 15% of which appear only once. This sample also belongs to another study, concerning yellow fever vaccine responses in identical twins.

The sequenced sample consisted of CD4+ T cells sorted from blood. Source of these receptors: a young woman in good health. The CDR3 runs from the conserved cysteine through the conserved F or W. Each record gives: D gene, V gene, J gene, clone size, CDR3 DNA, CDR3 protein. D genes are given only for firm matches. Size tells how often a clone was seen (once, few, many) or the class of an expanded clone, and some rows leave it out.

TRBD2	TRBV20-1	TRBJ2-3	few	TGCAGTGCTACTAGACTAGCGGGAATAGATACGCAGTATTTT	CSATRLAGIDTQYF
.	TRBV12-3/TRBV12-4	TRBJ2-3	many	TGTGCCAGCAGTACACCCGAGGGTGGCACAGATACGCAGTATTTT	CASSTPEGGTDTQYF
TRBD1	TRBV6-5	TRBJ1-6	.	TGTGCCAGCAGTCGGGACAGCCGGGCCCTCCACTTT	CASSRDSRALHF
TRBD2	TRBV7-6	TRBJ2-3	.	TGTGCCAGCAGCCCGGGACTAGCGGGAGGTCGAGGGAACACAGATACGCAGTATTTT	CASSPGLAGGRGNTDTQYF
.	TRBV5-1	TRBJ2-2	.	TGCGCCAGCAGCCCCTTGGTGCGTCAGAACACCGGGGAGCTGTTTTTT	CASSPLVRQNTGELFF
.	TRBV20-1	TRBJ2-1	.	TGCAGTGGGGACCCCTGGAACAACAATGAGCAGTTCTTC	CSGDPWNNNEQFF
TRBD2	TRBV28	TRBJ2-2	.	TGTGCCAGCAGTTTAACGGGGAGGGGGAACACCGGGGAGCTGTTTTTT	CASSLTGRGNTGELFF
.	TRBV5-1	TRBJ2-7	few	TGCGCCAGCAGCTTGGGGTCCCTGGATAGTTGGGGAGGCTACGAGCAGTACTTC	CASSLGSLDSWGGYEQYF
TRBD2	TRBV12-3/TRBV12-4	TRBJ2-5	.	TGTGCCAGCAGTTTCGGGCTAGCGGGGGAGAAGACCCAGTACTTC	CASSFGLAGEKTQYF
.	TRBV20-1	TRBJ2-5	.	TGCAGTGCTCCGCGGGCGGGACTCAGAGAGACCCAGTACTTC	CSAPRAGLRETQYF
.	TRBV5-1	TRBJ2-7	few	TGCGCCAGCAGCTATCTGACTAGTACCTACGAGCAGTACTTC	CASSYLTSTYEQYF
TRBD2	TRBV24-1	TRBJ2-1	few	TGTGCCACCAGCCATAAGGGACTAGCGGGAGCGGACAATGAGCAGTTCTTC	CATSHKGLAGADNEQFF
TRBD1	TRBV10-2	TRBJ2-5	.	TGCGCCAGCAGCGGACAGGGTGTGGGGACCCAGTACTTC	CASSGQGVGTQYF
TRBD1	TRBV5-1	TRBJ2-5	.	TGCGCCAGCAGCTTAGGGGGCTGGGGTGAGACCCAGTACTTC	CASSLGGWGETQYF
.	TRBV12-3/TRBV12-4	TRBJ1-5	few	TGTGCCAGCAGTTTAAACCCCGGAGTTAGCAATCAGCCCCAGCATTTT	CASSLNPGVSNQPQHF
.	TRBV20-1	TRBJ2-1	.	TGCAGTGCTAGCCCCAACTCGAACAATGAGCAGTTCTTC	CSASPNSNNEQFF
TRBD2	TRBV5-1	TRBJ2-7	.	TGCGCCAGCAGCGCGGGACTAGCGGGAAAAAGCTCCTACGAGCAGTACTTC	CASSAGLAGKSSYEQYF
.	TRBV20-1	TRBJ2-7	few	TGCAGTGCTATTAAAGAAAGCAGCGAGCAGTACTTC	CSAIKESSEQYF
.	TRBV20-1	TRBJ2-7	.	TGCAGTGCTATCTGGACCAATTCCTACGAGCAGTACTTC	CSAIWTNSYEQYF
.	TRBV4-2	TRBJ2-5	.	TGTGCCAGCAGCCAGGATACTAGGGAGACCCAGTACTTC	CASSQDTRETQYF
TRBD2	TRBV14	TRBJ2-3	few	TGTGCCAGTCGGACTAGCGGGAGCCCAGATACGCAGTATTTT	CASRTSGSPDTQYF
TRBD1	TRBV19	TRBJ1-6	few	TGTGCCAGTAGTATCATGGACAGGGACGATTCACCCCTCCACTTT	CASSIMDRDDSPLHF
TRBD1	TRBV12-3/TRBV12-4	TRBJ2-1	few	TGTGCCAGCAGTTTAAACAGGGGAGCCAATGAGCAGTTCTTC	CASSLNRGANEQFF
.	TRBV5-1	TRBJ2-5	few	TGCGCCAGCAGCTGGGACTCCTTCCAAGAGACCCAGTACTTC	CASSWDSFQETQYF
TRBD2	TRBV3-1	TRBJ2-3	few	TGTGCCAGCAGTCGGGTAGCGGGTGCGAGCACAGATACGCAGTATTTT	CASSRVAGASTDTQYF
.	TRBV7-6	TRBJ2-7	.	TGTGCCAGCAGCTCGAACAGGGTCCCCTACGAGCAGTACTTC	CASSSNRVPYEQYF
.	TRBV5-1	TRBJ1-2	few	TGCGCCAGCAGCTCCGGGACGGCGGACGACTATGGCTACACCTTC	CASSSGTADDYGYTF
.	TRBV5-1	TRBJ2-1	many	TGCGCCAGCAGCCCAACTAGTGTTAGCTCCTACAATGAGCAGTTCTTC	CASSPTSVSSYNEQFF
TRBD2	TRBV15	TRBJ2-1	.	TGTGCCACCAGCAGCCCCAGGAGTAGCGGGGACCCCAATGAGCAGTTCTTC	CATSSPRSSGDPNEQFF
.	TRBV19	TRBJ1-5	.	TGTGCCAGTAGTGTGCCAGGGAATCAGCCCCAGCATTTT	CASSVPGNQPQHF
.	TRBV6-1	TRBJ2-3	few	TGTGCCAGCATTCACGGCAGCACAGATACGCAGTATTTT	CASIHGSTDTQYF
.	TRBV12-3/TRBV12-4	TRBJ1-2	.	TGTGCCAGCAGTGGACCGATGCCCCATTCTTTTGGCTACACCTTC	CASSGPMPHSFGYTF
.	TRBV12-3/TRBV12-4	TRBJ2-1	many	TGTGCCAGCAGTTTATCAACAGGGATGAGCTCCTACAATGAGCAGTTCTTC	CASSLSTGMSSYNEQFF